The next 25 T cell receptor beta chains were all read from a single sample in a study of shared clonotypes between healthy human individuals. Produced via immunoSEQ multiplex PCR; TCRdb's table is partial and in-frame only. The table records fewer than 2.5 million clones, approximately 93% of them present only once. The specimen was naive CD4+ T cells from PBMCs. Subset specified: CD45RA+ positively selected. These receptors were obtained from a man aged 18-30 years in good health. Some clones in this sample may be carry-over from other donors' samples.

V gene TRBV2 combines with J gene TRBJ2-5; D unclear. Germline loops: CDR1 SNHLY, CDR2 FYNNEI. This CDR3 has 11 amino acids. The V end was cut by 7 bases, the J end by 9 bases, with 12 bases between. The CDR3 nucleotides are TGTGCCAGCACCTCAGAGGCGGCCCAGTACTTC. It is translated as CASTSEAAQYF.

This rearrangement joins TRBV5-8 to TRBJ2-7, with a possible D match to TRBD1 (6 bases). The ends were cut back, 4 bases at V and 5 bases at J, with 13 bases in the middle. Germline CDR1 is SGHTS and CDR2 is YDEGEE. The CDR3 covers 13 residues. The CDR3 loop is CASSLWTVHEQYF. CDR3 DNA sequence: TGTGCCAGCAGCCTCTGGACAGTCCACGAGCAGTACTTC.

This chain connects TRBV5-4 to TRBJ2-2; D is unresolved. Looked up from germline, CDR1 is SGHNT and CDR2 is YYREEE (reference sequence). Trimming cost V 4 bases and J 5 bases, with 18 bases left between them. CDR3 length: 16 residues. CDR3 amino acids: CASSASWVGGTGELFF. Here the CDR3 DNA reads TGTGCCAGCAGCGCCTCGTGGGTCGGTGGGACCGGGGAGCTGTTTTTT.

About this clone itself: This same CDR3 is encoded by further DNA sequences in the sample. V gene TRBV5-1 combines with J gene TRBJ2-2; the D is unclear. The CDR3 totals 14 residues. Germline CDR1 and CDR2: SGHRS and YFSETQ. V was cut by 0 bases and J by 4 bases, with 7 bases left in between. For the CDR3, the DNA is TGCGCCAGCAGCTTGGCGGGTCTCACCGGGGAGCTGTTTTTT. Protein sequence: CASSLAGLTGELFF.

The chain has TRBV5-6 and TRBJ2-3, with D perhaps matching TRBD1 (6 bases). The ends were cut back, 2 bases at V and 4 bases at J, with 17 bases in the middle. This CDR3 has 16 amino acids. In germline, CDR1 is SGHDT, CDR2 YYEEEE. CDR3 loop: CASSFRYREGPDTQYF. In nucleotides, the CDR3 is TGTGCCAGCAGCTTTCGGTACAGGGAAGGCCCAGATACGCAGTATTTT.

The chain joins TRBV6-6 to TRBJ2-3, with TRBD1 as a possible D gene (6 bases). Deletions cut 6 bases from V and 2 bases from J, with 12 bases between. Looked up from germline, CDR1 is MNHNY and CDR2 is SVGAGI (reference sequence). The CDR3 sequence is 14 residues long. The CDR3 loop is CASRQQGSTDTQYF. DNA of the CDR3: TGTGCCAGCAGGCAACAGGGATCCACAGATACGCAGTATTTT.

The chain couples TRBV19 to TRBJ1-1; TRBD1 aligns across 7 bases. There are 17 residues in the CDR3. The germline CDR1 and CDR2 sequences are LNHDA and SQIVND (reference sequence). V shed 4 bases, J shed 2 bases, and the junction held 13 bases outside the gene matches. The CDR3 bases are TGTGCCAGTAGTACGACACCTCCCGGGACAGCCAACACTGAAGCTTTCTTT. Translation: CASSTTPPGTANTEAFF.

This clone was detected only once. The chain links TRBV5-1 to TRBJ2-5; 7 nucleotides match TRBD1. Per germline, CDR1 SGHRS and CDR2 YFSETQ. This CDR3 region has 15 residues. Unmatched junction bases numbered 8, after V lost 3 bases and J lost 3 bases. The CDR3 spells CASSWVPQGEETQYF. CDR3 DNA sequence: TGCGCCAGCAGCTGGGTCCCCCAGGGGGAAGAGACCCAGTACTTC.

The gene calls are TRBV28 and TRBJ1-1, with TRBD1 identical over 7 bases. Germline CDR1 reads MDHEN; CDR2 reads SYDVKM. V dropped 3 bases and J dropped 8; count of bases not matched to a gene: 3. The CDR3 length is 12 residues. CDR3 region: CASSFRDREAFF. The CDR3 coding sequence is TGTGCCAGCAGTTTTCGGGACAGAGAAGCTTTCTTT.

The chain joins TRBV10-1 to TRBJ2-3; TRBD2 matches 13 bases. Per the germline V gene, CDR1 is WNHNN and CDR2 is SYGVQD (reference sequence). J lost 9 bases, V lost 0 bases, and 3 bases had no gene match. The CDR3 has 15 residues. The CDR3 sequence: CASSESGTSGTTQYF. In DNA, the CDR3 is TGCGCCAGCAGTGAGTCCGGGACTAGCGGGACGACGCAGTATTTT.

The V call is TRBV2, the J call TRBJ2-2, with D possibly matching TRBD1 (6 bases). V was cut by 11 bases and J by 0 bases, with 10 bases left in between. This CDR3 is built from 13 residues. Germline V gene data show CDR1 as SNHLY and CDR2 as FYNNEI. DNA for the CDR3: TGTGCCGCTGGACAGACGAACACCGGGGAGCTGTTTTTT. Amino acids: CAAGQTNTGELFF.

This chain uses TRBV28 with TRBJ1-4, with D unresolved. Germline loops: CDR1 MDHEN, CDR2 SYDVKM. Trimming cost V 2 bases and J 0 bases, with 10 bases left between them. CDR3 length: 16 residues. The CDR3 here is CASSLIPGATNEKLFF. The CDR3 DNA is TGTGCCAGCAGTTTAATTCCCGGTGCAACTAATGAAAAACTGTTTTTT.

The rearrangement links TRBV18 to TRBJ2-2; weak D call: TRBD1 (6 bases). CDR3 length: 16 residues. Germline CDR1 reads KGHSH; CDR2 reads LQKENI. V was cut by 5 bases and J by 5 bases, with 18 bases left in between. CDR3 coding DNA: TGTGCCAGCTCAGACCTTGGCAGGGGCGGAACCGGGGAGCTGTTTTTT. It is translated as CASSDLGRGGTGELFF.

The rearrangement links TRBV27 to TRBJ2-7, with 7 bases that match TRBD2. Germline values: CDR1 MNHEY, CDR2 SMNVEV (reference sequence). This CDR3 is built from 17 residues. The junction had 16 bases not matched to a gene; V was cut back by 8 bases and J by 0 bases. Here the CDR3 DNA reads TGTGCCAGCGGCCCGGTGGGGTTGGTAGCGGGCTCCTACGAGCAGTACTTC. Protein product: CASGPVGLVAGSYEQYF.

The chain joins TRBV7-3 to TRBJ2-3; 7 bases match TRBD1. The CDR3 spans 14 residues. Germline V gene data show CDR1 as SGHTA and CDR2 as FQGTGA. V lost 5 bases, J lost 4 bases, and 6 bases stayed unmatched. DNA for the CDR3: TGTGCCAGCAGCCCTTACAGGGGAGCAGATACGCAGTATTTT. Translated: CASSPYRGADTQYF. Combining the CDR3 with reference TRBV7-3 and TRBJ2-3 gives the whole variable domain GAGVSQTPSNKVTEKGKYVELRCDPISGHTALYWYRQSLGQGPEFLIYFQGTGAADDSGLPNDRFFAVRPEGSVSTLKIQRTERGDSAVYLCASSPYRGADTQYFGPGTRLTVL.

This chain uses TRBV6-1 with TRBJ1-5; 7 bases map to TRBD1. The length of the CDR3 is 15 residues. Germline V gene data show CDR1 as MNHNS and CDR2 as SASEGT. The V segment lost 4 bases and the J segment 3 bases; nucleotides outside the gene matches: 6. The CDR3 sequence: CASSGRQGYNQPQHF. Here the CDR3 DNA reads TGTGCCAGCAGTGGGAGACAGGGATACAATCAGCCCCAGCATTTT.

The chain carries TRBV5-1 and TRBJ2-7; 7 nucleotides line up with TRBD2. Germline V gene sequence: CDR1 SGHRS, CDR2 YFSETQ. V trimming: 3 bases; J trimming: 3 bases; junction bases outside the gene matches: 3. The CDR3 sequence is 13 residues long. The CDR3 sequence: CASSSGGNYEQYF. CDR3 DNA sequence: TGCGCCAGCAGCTCGGGAGGAAACTACGAGCAGTACTTC.

Only one count was recorded for this clone. The chain carries TRBV7-2 and TRBJ2-2; 7 bases are shared with TRBD1. Trimming cost V 4 bases and J 0 bases; bases outside gene matches: 5. Looked up from germline, CDR1 is SGHTA and CDR2 is FQGNSA. This CDR3 is 16 amino acids long. CDR3 sequence reads: CASSSRQGSNTGELFF. DNA of the CDR3: TGTGCCAGCAGCTCCAGACAGGGATCGAACACCGGGGAGCTGTTTTTT.

Points on this clone: At the DNA level, this CDR3 is encoded by other sequences in the same sample as well. J is TRBJ2-3 and V is TRBV30, with D perhaps matching TRBD1 or TRBD2 (5 bases each). This CDR3 has 11 residues. Trimming took off 3 bases at V and 5 bases at J, with 6 bases between the two ends. Germline-derived CDR1 and CDR2 are GTSNPN and SVGIG (reference sequence). The CDR3 nucleotides are TGTGCCTGGAGGGGGGAAGATACGCAGTATTTT. Amino acids: CAWRGEDTQYF.

This clone was found a few times. The chain employs TRBV6-1 and TRBJ2-1; D gene ambiguous. Germline CDR1 is MNHNS and CDR2 is SASEGT. Trimming left V 3 bases short and J 6 bases short, with 9 bases between. The CDR3 contains 13 residues. The CDR3 DNA sequence: TGTGCCAGCAGTGAGCCGGGCCGCAATGAGCAGTTCTTC. It codes for CASSEPGRNEQFF.

CDR3 nucleotides: TGTGCCAGTCAACTAGCGGGAGGGCCATACGAGCAGTACTTC. It encodes CASQLAGGPYEQYF. This chain joins TRBV5-4 and TRBJ2-7; 13 nucleotides line up with TRBD2. The CDR3 runs to 14 residues. J lost 4 bases, V lost 8 bases, and 6 bases had no gene match. Germline-derived CDR1 and CDR2 are SGHNT and YYREEE (reference sequence).

The chain carries TRBV28 and TRBJ1-1, with 8 bases aligning to TRBD1. The V gene's germline CDR1 is MDHEN and CDR2 SYDVKM. V lost 2 bases, J lost 10 bases, and 6 bases stayed unmatched. This CDR3 has 13 residues. CDR3 DNA sequence: TGTGCCAGCAGTTTAGCGGCAGGGGGCCGAGCTTTCTTT. This sequence encodes CASSLAAGGRAFF.

The rearrangement links TRBV6-1 to TRBJ2-7; D is undetermined. This CDR3 is built from 11 residues. V dropped 3 bases and J dropped 3 bases, with 3 bases sitting between them. CDR1 and CDR2 (germline): MNHNS, SASEGT. CDR3 nucleotides: TGTGCCAGCAGTGATAACTACGAGCAGTACTTC. It yields the protein CASSDNYEQYF.

The chain carries TRBV5-5 and TRBJ2-1; possible D gene TRBD2, 6 bases. This CDR3 has 13 amino acids. V was trimmed by 5 bases and J by 4 bases, leaving 10 bases between them. The germline CDR1 and CDR2 sequences are SGHKS and YYEKEE (reference sequence). Here the CDR3 DNA reads TGTGCCAGCAGGCTAGCGCCATACAATGAGCAGTTCTTC. This sequence encodes CASRLAPYNEQFF.

This clone was seen once. The rearrangement links TRBV5-6 to TRBJ2-1; D is tentatively TRBD1 or TRBD2 (5 bases each). Deletions cut 1 base from V and 8 bases from J, with 10 bases between. This CDR3 contains 13 residues. Germline V gene data show CDR1 as SGHDT and CDR2 as YYEEEE. CDR3 coding DNA: TGTGCCAGCAGCTTGCCGGGGCGGGATGAGCAGTTCTTC. It encodes CASSLPGRDEQFF.